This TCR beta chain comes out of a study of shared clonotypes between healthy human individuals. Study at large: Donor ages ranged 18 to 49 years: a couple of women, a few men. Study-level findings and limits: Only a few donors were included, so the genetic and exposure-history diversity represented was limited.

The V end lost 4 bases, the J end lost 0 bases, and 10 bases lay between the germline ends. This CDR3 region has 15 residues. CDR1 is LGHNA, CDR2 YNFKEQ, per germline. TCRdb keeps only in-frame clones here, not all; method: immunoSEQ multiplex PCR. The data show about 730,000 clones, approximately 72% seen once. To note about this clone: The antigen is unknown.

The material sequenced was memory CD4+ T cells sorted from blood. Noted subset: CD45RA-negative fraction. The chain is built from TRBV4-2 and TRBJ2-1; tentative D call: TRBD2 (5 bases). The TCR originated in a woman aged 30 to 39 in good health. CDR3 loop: CASSPRGSSYNEQFF. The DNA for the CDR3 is TGTGCCAGCAGCCCCCGGGGTAGCTCCTACAATGAGCAGTTCTTC.